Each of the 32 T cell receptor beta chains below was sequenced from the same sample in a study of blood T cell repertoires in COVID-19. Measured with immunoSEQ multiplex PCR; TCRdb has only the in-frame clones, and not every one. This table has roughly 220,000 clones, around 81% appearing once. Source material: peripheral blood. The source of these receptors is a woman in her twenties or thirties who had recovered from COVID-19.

The CDR3 region is CASSPGTGDGGTNEKLFF. The DNA for the CDR3 is TGTGCCAGCAGTCCCGGGACAGGGGACGGGGGAACTAATGAAAAACTGTTTTTT. The chain is built from TRBV6-6 and TRBJ1-4; 10 positions match TRBD1. The CDR3 runs 18 residues. Germline-derived CDR1 and CDR2 are MNHNY and SVGAGI (reference sequence). The J segment lost 1 base and the V segment lost 5 bases, leaving 10 bases of the junction unmatched.

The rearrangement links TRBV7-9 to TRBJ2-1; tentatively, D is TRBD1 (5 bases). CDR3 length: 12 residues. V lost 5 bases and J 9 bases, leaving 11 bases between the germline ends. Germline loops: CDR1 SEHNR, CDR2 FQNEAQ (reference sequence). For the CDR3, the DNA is TGTGCCAGCAGCCTACAAAGGGGTGAGCAGTTCTTC. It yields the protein CASSLQRGEQFF.

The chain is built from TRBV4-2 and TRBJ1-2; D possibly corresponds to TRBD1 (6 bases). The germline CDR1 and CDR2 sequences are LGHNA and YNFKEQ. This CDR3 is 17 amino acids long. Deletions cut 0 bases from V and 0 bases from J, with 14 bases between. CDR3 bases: TGTGCCAGCAGCCAAGAACTCCGGGACAACTCTAACTATGGCTACACCTTC. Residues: CASSQELRDNSNYGYTF.

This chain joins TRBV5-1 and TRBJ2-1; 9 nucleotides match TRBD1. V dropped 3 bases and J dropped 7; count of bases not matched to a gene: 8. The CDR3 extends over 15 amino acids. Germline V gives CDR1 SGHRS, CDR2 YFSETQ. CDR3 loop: CASSWGRTGANEQFF. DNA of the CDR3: TGCGCCAGCAGCTGGGGGAGGACAGGGGCAAATGAGCAGTTCTTC. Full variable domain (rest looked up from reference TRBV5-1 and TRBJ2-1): KAGVTQTPRYLIKTRGQQVTLSCSPISGHRSVSWYQQTPGQGLQFLFEYFSETQRNKGNFPGRFSGRQFSNSRSEMNVSTLELGDSALYLCASSWGRTGANEQFFGPGTRLTVL.

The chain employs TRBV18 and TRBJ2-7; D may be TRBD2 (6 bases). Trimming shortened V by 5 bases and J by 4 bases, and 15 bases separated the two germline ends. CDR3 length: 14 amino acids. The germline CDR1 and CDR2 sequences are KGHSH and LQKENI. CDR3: CASSSRDSDYEQYF. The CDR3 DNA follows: TGTGCCAGCTCATCCCGGGACTCAGATTACGAGCAGTACTTC.

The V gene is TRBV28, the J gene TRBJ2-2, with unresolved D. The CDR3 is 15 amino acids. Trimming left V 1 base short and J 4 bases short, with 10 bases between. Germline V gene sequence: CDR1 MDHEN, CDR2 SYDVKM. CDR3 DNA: TGTGCCAGCAGTTTATCCGTCTCGGGCACCGGGGAGCTGTTTTTT. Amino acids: CASSLSVSGTGELFF.

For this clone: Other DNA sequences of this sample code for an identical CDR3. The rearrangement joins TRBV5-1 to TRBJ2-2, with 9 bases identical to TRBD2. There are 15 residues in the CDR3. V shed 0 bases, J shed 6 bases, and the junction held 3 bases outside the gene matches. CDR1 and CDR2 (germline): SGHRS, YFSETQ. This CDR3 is CASSLALAGPGELFF. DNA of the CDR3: TGCGCCAGCAGCTTGGCCCTAGCGGGACCCGGGGAGCTGTTTTTT.

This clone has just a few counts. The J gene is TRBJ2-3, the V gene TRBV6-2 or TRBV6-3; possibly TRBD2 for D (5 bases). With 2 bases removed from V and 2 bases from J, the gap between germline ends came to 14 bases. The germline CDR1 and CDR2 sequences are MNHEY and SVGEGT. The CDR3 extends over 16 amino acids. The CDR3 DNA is TGTGCCAGCAGTTACGTCGCCAAAGCGGCCACAGATACGCAGTATTTT. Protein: CASSYVAKAATDTQYF.

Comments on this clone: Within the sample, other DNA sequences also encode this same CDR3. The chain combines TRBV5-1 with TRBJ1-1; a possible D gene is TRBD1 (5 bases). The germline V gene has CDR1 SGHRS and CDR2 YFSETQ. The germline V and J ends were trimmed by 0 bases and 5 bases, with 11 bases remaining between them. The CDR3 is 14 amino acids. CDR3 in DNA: TGCGCCAGCAGCTTGGGGCAGGGTGGGACTGAAGCTTTCTTT. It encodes CASSLGQGGTEAFF.

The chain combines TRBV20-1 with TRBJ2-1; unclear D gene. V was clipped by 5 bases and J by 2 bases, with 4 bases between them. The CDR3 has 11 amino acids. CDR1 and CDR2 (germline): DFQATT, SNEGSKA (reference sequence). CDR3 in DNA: TGCAGTGCTCGTCCCTACAATGAGCAGTTCTTC. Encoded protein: CSARPYNEQFF.

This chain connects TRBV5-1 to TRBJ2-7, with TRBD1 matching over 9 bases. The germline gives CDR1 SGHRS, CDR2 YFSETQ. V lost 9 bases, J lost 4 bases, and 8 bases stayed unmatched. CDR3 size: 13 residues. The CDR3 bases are TGCGCCACAAAACAGGGGGCAGGGTACGAGCAGTACTTC. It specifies CATKQGAGYEQYF.

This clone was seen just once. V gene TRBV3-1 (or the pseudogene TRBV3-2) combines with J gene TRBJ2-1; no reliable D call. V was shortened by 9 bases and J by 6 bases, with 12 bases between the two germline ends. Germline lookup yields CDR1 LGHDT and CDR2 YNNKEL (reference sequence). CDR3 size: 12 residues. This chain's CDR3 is CASVSLSNEQFF. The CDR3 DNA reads TGTGCCAGTGTTAGTTTATCCAATGAGCAGTTCTTC.

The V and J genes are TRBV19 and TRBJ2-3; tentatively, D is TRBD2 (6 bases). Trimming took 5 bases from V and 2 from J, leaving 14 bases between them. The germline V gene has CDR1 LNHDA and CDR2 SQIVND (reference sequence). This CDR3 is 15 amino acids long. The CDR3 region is CASSPGTEVTDTQYF. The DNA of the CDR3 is TGTGCCAGTAGTCCCGGGACTGAAGTCACAGATACGCAGTATTTT.

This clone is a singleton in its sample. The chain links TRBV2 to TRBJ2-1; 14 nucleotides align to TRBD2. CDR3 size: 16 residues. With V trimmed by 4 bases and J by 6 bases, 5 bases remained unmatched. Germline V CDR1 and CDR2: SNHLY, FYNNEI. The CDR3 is CASSGTSGRLLNEQFF. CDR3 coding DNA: TGTGCCAGCAGTGGGACTAGCGGGAGGTTACTCAATGAGCAGTTCTTC.

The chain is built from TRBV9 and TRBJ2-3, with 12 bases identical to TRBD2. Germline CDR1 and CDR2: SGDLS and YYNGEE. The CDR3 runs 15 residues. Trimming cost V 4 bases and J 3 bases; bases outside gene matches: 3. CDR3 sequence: CASSSGTSGTDTQYF. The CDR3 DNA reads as TGTGCCAGCAGCTCCGGGACTAGCGGGACAGATACGCAGTATTTT.

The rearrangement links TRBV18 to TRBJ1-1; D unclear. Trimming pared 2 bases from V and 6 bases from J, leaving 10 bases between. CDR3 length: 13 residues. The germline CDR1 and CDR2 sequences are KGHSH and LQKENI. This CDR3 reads CASSPTRQPEAFF. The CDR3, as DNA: TGTGCCAGCTCACCAACGCGTCAACCTGAAGCTTTCTTT.

The CDR3 sequence is CASSLDSISYNEQFF. CDR3 nucleotides: TGTGCCAGCAGCTTAGACTCGATATCCTACAATGAGCAGTTCTTC. J is TRBJ2-1 and V is TRBV13; D is unresolved. This CDR3 has 15 amino acids. V was pared by 1 base and J by 1 base, with 8 bases between. The germline V gene encodes CDR1 PRHDT and CDR2 FYEKMQ (reference sequence).

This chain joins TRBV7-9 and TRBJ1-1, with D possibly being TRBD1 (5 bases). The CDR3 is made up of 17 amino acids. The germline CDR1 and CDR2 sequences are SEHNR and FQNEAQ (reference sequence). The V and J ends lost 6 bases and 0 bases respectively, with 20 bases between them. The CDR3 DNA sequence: TGTGCCAGCAGTCAAGACAGCCAACTACCCCTGAACACTGAAGCTTTCTTT. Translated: CASSQDSQLPLNTEAFF. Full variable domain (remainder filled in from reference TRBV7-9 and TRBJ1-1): DTGVSQNPRHKITKRGQNVTFRCDPISEHNRLYWYRQTLGQGPEFLTYFQNEAQLEKSRLLSDRFSAERPKGSFSTLEIQRTEQGDSAMYLCASSQDSQLPLNTEAFFGQGTRLTVV.

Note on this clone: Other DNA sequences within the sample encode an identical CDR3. CDR3 residues: CASSLGTGGNEQFF. The DNA for the CDR3 is TGTGCCAGCAGTTTAGGGACAGGAGGGAATGAGCAGTTCTTC. The chain combines TRBV27 with TRBJ2-1; 8 bases map to TRBD1. V was clipped by 2 bases and J by 7 bases; unmatched bases: 4. Germline V gene lookup returns CDR1 MNHEY and CDR2 SMNVEV (reference sequence). The CDR3 contains 14 residues.

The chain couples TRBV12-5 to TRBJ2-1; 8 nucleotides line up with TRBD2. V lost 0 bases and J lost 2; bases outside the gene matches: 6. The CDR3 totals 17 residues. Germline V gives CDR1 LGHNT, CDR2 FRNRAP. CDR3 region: CASGLVTGGLTYNEQFF. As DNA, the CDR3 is TGTGCTAGTGGTTTGGTAACGGGAGGGCTGACCTACAATGAGCAGTTCTTC.

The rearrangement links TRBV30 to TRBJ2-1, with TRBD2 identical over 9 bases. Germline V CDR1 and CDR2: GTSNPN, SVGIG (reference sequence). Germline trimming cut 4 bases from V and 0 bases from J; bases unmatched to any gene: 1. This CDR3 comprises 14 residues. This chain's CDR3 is CAWTSGNSYNEQFF. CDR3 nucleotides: TGTGCCTGGACTAGCGGGAACTCCTACAATGAGCAGTTCTTC.

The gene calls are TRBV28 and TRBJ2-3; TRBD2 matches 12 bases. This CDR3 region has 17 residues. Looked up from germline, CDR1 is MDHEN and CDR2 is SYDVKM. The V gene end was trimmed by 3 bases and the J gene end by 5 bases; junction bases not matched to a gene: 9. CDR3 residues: CASSFPASGRAQDTQYF. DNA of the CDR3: TGTGCCAGCAGTTTCCCGGCTAGCGGGAGGGCCCAAGATACGCAGTATTTT.

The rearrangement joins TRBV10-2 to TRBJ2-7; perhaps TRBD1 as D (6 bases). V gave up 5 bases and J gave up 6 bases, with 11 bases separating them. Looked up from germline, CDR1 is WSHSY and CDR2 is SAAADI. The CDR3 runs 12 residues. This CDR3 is CASSSGASEQYF. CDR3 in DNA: TGCGCCAGCAGTTCAGGGGCAAGCGAGCAGTACTTC.

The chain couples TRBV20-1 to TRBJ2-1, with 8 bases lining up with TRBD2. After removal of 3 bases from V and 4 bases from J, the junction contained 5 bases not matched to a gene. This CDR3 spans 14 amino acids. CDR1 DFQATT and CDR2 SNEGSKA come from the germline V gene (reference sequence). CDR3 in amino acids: CSASRLAGYNEQFF. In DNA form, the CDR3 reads TGCAGTGCTAGTAGGTTAGCGGGGTACAATGAGCAGTTCTTC.

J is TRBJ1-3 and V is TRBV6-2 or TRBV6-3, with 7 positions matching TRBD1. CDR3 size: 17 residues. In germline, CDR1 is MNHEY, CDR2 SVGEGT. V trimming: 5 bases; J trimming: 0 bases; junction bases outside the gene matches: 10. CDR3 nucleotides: TGTGCCAGCAGTCCCCGGGACAGCCTACTCTCTGGAAACACCATATATTTT. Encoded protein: CASSPRDSLLSGNTIYF.

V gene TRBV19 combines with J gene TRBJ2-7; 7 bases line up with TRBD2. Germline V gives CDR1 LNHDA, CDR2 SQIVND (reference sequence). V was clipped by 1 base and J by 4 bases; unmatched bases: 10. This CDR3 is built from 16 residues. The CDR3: CASSIGSSGGRYEQYF. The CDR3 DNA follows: TGTGCCAGTAGTATAGGGTCTAGCGGAGGTCGGTACGAGCAGTACTTC.

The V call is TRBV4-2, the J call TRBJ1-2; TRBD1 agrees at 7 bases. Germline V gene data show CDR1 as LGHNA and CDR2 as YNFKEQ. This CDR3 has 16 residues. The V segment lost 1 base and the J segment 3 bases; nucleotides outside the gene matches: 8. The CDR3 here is CASSQAIGTDHYGYTF. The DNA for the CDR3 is TGTGCCAGCAGCCAAGCCATCGGGACAGACCACTATGGCTACACCTTC.

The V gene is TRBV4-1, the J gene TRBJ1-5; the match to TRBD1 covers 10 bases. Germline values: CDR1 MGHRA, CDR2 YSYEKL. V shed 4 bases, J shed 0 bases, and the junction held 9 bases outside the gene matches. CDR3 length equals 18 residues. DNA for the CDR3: TGCGCCAGCAGCCTCAGACAGGGGGCAGGGTATAGCAATCAGCCCCAGCATTTT. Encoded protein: CASSLRQGAGYSNQPQHF.

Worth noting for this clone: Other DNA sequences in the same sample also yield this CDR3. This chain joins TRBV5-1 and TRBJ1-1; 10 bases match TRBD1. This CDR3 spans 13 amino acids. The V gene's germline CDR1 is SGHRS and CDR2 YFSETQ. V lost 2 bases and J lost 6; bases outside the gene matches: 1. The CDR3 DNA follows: TGCGCCAGCAGCTTAGGACAGGGGGCTGAAGCTTTCTTT. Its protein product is CASSLGQGAEAFF.

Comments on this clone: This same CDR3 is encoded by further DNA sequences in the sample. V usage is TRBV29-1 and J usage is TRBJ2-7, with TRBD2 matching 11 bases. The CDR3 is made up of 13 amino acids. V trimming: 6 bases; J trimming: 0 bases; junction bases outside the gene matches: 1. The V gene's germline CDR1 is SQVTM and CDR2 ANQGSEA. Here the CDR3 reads CSVTSGSSYEQYF. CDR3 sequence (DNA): TGCAGCGTAACTAGCGGGAGCTCCTACGAGCAGTACTTC.

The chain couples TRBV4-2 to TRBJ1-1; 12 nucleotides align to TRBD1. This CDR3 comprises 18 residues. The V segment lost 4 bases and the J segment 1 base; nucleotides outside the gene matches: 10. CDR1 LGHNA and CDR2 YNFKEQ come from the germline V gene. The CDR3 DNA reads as TGTGCCAGCAGCCCTACCGGGACAGGGGGCATCGGGAACACTGAAGCTTTCTTT. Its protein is CASSPTGTGGIGNTEAFF.

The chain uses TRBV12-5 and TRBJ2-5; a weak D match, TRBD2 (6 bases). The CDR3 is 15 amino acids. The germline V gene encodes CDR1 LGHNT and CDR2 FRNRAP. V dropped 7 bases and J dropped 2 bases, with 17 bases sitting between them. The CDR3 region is CASASSAAGQETQYF. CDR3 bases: TGTGCTAGTGCCTCTTCGGCGGCGGGACAAGAGACCCAGTACTTC.